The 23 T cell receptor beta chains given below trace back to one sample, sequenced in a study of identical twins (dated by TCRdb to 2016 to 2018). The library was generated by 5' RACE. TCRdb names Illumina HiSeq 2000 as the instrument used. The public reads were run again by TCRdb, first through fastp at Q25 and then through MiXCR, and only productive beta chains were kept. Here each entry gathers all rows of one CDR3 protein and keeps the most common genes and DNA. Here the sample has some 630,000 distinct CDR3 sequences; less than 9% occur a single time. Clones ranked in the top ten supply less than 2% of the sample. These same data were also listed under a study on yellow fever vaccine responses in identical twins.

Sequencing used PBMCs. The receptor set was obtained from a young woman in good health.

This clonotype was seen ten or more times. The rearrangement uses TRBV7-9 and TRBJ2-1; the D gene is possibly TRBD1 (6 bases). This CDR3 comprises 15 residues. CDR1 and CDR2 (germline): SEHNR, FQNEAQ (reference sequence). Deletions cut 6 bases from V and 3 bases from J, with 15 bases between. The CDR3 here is CASRTPGTLYNEQFF. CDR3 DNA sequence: TGTGCCAGCAGAACTCCCGGGACACTCTACAATGAGCAGTTCTTC. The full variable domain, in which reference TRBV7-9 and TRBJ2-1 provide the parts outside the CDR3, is DTGVSQNPRHKITKRGQNVTFRCDPISEHNRLYWYRQTLGQGPEFLTYFQNEAQLEKSRLLSDRFSAERPKGSFSTLEIQRTEQGDSAMYLCASRTPGTLYNEQFFGPGTRLTVL.

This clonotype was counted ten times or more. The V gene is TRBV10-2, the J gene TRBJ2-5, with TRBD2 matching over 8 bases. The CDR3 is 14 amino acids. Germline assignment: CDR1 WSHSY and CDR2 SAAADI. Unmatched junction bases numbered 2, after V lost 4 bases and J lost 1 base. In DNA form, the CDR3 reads TGCGCCAGCAGTGGTAGCGGGATCCAAGAGACCCAGTACTTC. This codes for CASSGSGIQETQYF.

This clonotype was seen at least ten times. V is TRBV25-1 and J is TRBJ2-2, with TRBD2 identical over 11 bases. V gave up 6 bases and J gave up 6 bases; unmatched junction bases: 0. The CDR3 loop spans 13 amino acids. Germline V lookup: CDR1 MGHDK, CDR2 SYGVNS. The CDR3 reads CASRTSGAGELFF. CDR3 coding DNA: TGTGCCAGCAGGACTAGCGGGGCCGGGGAGCTGTTTTTT.

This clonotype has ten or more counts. CDR3 amino acids: CASIGGPIGSYEQYF. In DNA, the CDR3 is TGTGCCAGTATCGGGGGGCCGATTGGGTCCTACGAGCAGTACTTC. This chain connects TRBV19 to TRBJ2-7, with D possibly being TRBD2 (7 bases). Germline V CDR1 and CDR2: LNHDA, SQIVND (reference sequence). V lost 7 bases and J lost 1, with 17 bases in between. This CDR3 contains 15 residues.

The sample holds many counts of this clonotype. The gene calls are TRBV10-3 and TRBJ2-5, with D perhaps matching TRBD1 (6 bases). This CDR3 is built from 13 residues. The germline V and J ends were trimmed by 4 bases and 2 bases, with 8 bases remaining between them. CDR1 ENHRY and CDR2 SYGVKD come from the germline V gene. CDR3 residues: CAISGGQQETQYF. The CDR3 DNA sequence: TGTGCCATCAGTGGTGGACAGCAAGAGACCCAGTACTTC.

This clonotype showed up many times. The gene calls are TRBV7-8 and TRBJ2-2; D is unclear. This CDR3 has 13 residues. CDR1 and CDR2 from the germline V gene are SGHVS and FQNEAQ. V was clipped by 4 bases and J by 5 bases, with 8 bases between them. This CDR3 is CASSYRLTGELFF. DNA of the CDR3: TGTGCCAGCAGCTACAGACTTACCGGGGAGCTGTTTTTT. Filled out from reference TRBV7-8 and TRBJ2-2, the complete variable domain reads GAGVSQSPRYKVAKRGQDVALRCDPISGHVSLFWYQQALGQGPEFLTYFQNEAQLDKSGLPSDRFFAERPEGSVSTLKIQRTQQEDSAVYLCASSYRLTGELFFGEGSRLTVL.

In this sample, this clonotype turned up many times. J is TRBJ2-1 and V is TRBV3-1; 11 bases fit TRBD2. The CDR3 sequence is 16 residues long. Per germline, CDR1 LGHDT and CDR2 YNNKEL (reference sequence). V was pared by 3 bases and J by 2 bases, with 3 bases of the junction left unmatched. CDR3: CASSQTSGEPYNEQFF. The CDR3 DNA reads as TGTGCCAGCAGCCAGACTAGCGGGGAGCCCTACAATGAGCAGTTCTTC.

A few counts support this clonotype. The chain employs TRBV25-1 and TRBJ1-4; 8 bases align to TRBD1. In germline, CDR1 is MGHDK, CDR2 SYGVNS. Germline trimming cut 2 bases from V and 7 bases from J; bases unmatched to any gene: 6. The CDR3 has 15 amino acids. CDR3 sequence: CASSENRGWVEKLFF. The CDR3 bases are TGTGCCAGCAGTGAAAACAGGGGGTGGGTTGAAAAACTGTTTTTT.

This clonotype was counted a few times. The CDR3 region is CASGEGGPEQYF. Here the CDR3 DNA reads TGTGCCAGCGGGGAAGGGGGGCCCGAGCAGTACTTC. The chain joins TRBV6-6 to TRBJ2-7; D is perhaps TRBD1 or TRBD2 (6 bases each). In germline, CDR1 is MNHNY, CDR2 SVGAGI (reference sequence). V was clipped by 8 bases and J by 6 bases, with 14 bases between them. The CDR3 loop spans 12 amino acids.

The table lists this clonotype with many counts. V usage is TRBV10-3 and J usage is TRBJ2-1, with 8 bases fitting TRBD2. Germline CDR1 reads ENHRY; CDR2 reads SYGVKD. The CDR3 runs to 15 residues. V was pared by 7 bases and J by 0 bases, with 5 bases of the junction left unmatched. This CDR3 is CAITQSGSSYNEQFF. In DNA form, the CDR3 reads TGTGCCATCACCCAGAGCGGGAGCTCCTACAATGAGCAGTTCTTC.

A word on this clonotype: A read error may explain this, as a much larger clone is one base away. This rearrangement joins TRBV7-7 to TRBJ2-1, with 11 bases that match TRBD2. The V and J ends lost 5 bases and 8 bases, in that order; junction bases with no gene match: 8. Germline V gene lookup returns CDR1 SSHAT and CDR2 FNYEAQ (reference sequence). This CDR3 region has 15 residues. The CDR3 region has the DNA TGTGCCAGCAGCAACATAGCGGGGGGGCCGGATGAGCAGTTCTTC. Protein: CASSNIAGGPDEQFF.

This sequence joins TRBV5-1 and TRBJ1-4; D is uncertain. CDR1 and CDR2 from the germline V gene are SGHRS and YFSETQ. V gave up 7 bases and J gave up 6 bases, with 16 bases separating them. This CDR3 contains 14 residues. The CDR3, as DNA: TGCGCCAGCCGTCGACCGGTCGCTGATGAAAAACTGTTTTTT. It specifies CASRRPVADEKLFF. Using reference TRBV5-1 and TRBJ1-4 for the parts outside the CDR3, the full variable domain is KAGVTQTPRYLIKTRGQQVTLSCSPISGHRSVSWYQQTPGQGLQFLFEYFSETQRNKGNFPGRFSGRQFSNSRSEMNVSTLELGDSALYLCASRRPVADEKLFFGSGTQLSVL.

The chain's CDR3 is CASSPTRTAPRGLYIQYF. In DNA, the CDR3 is TGTGCCAGCAGCCCAACGCGGACAGCGCCTAGGGGTTTATACATTCAGTACTTC. V usage is TRBV7-8 and J usage is TRBJ2-4; the D gene is possibly TRBD1 (6 bases). Germline V CDR1 and CDR2: SGHVS, FQNEAQ. V was trimmed by 5 bases and J by 8 bases, leaving 28 bases between them. The CDR3 runs to 18 residues. The full variable domain, with the rest looked up from reference TRBV7-8 and TRBJ2-4, is GAGVSQSPRYKVAKRGQDVALRCDPISGHVSLFWYQQALGQGPEFLTYFQNEAQLDKSGLPSDRFFAERPEGSVSTLKIQRTQQEDSAVYLCASSPTRTAPRGLYIQYFGAGTRLSVL.

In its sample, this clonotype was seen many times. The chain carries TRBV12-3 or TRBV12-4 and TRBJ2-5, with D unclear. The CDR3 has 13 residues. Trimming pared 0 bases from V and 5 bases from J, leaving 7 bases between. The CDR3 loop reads CASSLAFRETQYF. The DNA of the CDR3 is TGTGCCAGCAGTTTAGCGTTCCGGGAGACCCAGTACTTC.

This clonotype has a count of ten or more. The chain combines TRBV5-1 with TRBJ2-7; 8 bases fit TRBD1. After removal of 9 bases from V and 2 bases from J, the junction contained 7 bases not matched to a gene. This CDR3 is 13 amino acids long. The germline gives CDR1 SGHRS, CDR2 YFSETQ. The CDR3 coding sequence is TGCGCCACTCTGGACAGGGCAACCTACGAGCAGTACGTC. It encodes CATLDRATYEQYV.

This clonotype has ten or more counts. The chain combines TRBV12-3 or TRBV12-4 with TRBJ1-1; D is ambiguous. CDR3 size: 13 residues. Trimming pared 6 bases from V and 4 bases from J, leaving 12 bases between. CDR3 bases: TGTGCCAGCAGCATGGCGGGTGGCACTGAAGCTTTCTTT. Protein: CASSMAGGTEAFF.

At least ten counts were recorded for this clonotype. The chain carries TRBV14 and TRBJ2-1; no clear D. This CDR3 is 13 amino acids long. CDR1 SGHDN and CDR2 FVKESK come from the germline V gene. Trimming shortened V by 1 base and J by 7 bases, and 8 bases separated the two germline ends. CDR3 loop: CASSQVGLNEQFF. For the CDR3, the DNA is TGTGCCAGCAGCCAAGTAGGGTTGAATGAGCAGTTCTTC. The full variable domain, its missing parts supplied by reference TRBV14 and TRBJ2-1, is EAGVTQFPSHSVIEKGQTVTLRCDPISGHDNLYWYRRVMGKEIKFLLHFVKESKQDESGMPNNRFLAERTGGTYSTLKVQPAELEDSGVYFCASSQVGLNEQFFGPGTRLTVL.

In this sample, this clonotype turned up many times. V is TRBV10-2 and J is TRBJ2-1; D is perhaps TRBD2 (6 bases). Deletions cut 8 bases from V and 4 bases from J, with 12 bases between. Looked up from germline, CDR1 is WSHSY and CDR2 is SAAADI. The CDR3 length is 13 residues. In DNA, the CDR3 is TGCGCCAGCTTTAGCGGTGGTTACAATGAGCAGTTCTTC. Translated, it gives CASFSGGYNEQFF.

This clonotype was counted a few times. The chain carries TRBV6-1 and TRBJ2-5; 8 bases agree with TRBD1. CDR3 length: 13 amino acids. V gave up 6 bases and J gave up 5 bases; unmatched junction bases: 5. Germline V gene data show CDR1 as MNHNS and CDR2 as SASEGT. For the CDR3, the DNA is TGTGCCAGCAGGGACAGGGACGTGGAGACCCAGTACTTC. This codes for CASRDRDVETQYF.

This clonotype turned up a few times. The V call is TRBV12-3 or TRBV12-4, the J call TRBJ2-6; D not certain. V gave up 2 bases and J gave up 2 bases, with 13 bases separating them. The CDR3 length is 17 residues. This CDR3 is CASSLPPGTPGANVLTF. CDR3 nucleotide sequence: TGTGCCAGCAGTTTACCCCCAGGTACCCCTGGGGCCAACGTCCTGACTTTC.

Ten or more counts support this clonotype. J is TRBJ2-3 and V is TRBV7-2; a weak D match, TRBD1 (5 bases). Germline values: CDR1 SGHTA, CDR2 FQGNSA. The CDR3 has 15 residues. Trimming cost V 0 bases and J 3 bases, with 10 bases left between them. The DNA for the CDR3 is TGTGCCAGCAGCTTAGCCTGGGGCAAGACAGATACGCAGTATTTT. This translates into CASSLAWGKTDTQYF.

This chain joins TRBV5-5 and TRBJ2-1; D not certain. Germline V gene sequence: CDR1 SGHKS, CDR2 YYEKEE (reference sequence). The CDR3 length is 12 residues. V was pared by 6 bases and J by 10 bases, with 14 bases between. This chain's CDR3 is CASTPGIREQFF. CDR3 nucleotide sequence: TGTGCCAGCACCCCGGGTATTAGGGAGCAGTTCTTC.

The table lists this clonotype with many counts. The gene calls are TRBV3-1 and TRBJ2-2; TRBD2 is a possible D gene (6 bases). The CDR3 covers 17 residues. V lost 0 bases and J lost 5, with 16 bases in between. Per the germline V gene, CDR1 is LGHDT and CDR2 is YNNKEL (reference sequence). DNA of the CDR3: TGTGCCAGCAGCCAAGATTTTGGGGGACTCACGACCGGGGAGCTGTTTTTT. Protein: CASSQDFGGLTTGELFF.